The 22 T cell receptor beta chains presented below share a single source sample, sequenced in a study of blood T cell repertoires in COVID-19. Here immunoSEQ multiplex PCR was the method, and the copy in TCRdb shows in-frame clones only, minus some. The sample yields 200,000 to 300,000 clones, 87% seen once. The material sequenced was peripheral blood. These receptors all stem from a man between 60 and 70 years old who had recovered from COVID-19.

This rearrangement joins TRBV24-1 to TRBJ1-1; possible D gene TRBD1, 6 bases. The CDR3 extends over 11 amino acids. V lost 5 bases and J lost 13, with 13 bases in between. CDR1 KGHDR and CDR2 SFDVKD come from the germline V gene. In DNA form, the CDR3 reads TGTGCCACCAGTGCCGGGACAAGGGTTTTCTTT. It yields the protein CATSAGTRVFF.

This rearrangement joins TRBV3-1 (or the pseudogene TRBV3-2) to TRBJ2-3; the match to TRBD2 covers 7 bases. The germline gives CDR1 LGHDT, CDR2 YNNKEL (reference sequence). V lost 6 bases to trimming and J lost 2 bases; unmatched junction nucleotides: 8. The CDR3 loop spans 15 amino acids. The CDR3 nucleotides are TGTGCCAGCAGTTCGACTAGCTCCTTCACAGATACGCAGTATTTT. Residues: CASSSTSSFTDTQYF.

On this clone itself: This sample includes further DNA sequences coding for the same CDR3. The chain's CDR3 is CASSLIGGGRGYTF. CDR3 DNA: TGTGCCAGCAGCCTGATCGGCGGGGGACGTGGCTACACCTTC. The rearrangement uses TRBV14 and TRBJ1-2; possibly TRBD1 for D (5 bases). CDR3 length: 14 residues. The V end lost 4 bases, the J end lost 7 bases, and 16 bases lay between the germline ends. Germline V gene sequence: CDR1 SGHDN, CDR2 FVKESK.

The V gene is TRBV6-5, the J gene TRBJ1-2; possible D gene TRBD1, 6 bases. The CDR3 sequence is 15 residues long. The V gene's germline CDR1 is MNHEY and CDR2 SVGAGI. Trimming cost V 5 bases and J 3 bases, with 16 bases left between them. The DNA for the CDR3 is TGTGCCAGCAGTCCTTCCGGACAGAAGTACTATGGCTACACCTTC. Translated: CASSPSGQKYYGYTF.

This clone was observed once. The CDR3 reads CAISKSAGSDPGEQFF. In DNA form, the CDR3 reads TGTGCCATCAGTAAATCAGCGGGCTCCGACCCGGGGGAGCAGTTCTTC. V usage is TRBV10-3 and J usage is TRBJ2-1; D possibly corresponds to TRBD2 (6 bases). CDR1 is ENHRY, CDR2 SYGVKD, per germline. V lost 5 bases and J lost 10, with 24 bases in between. The CDR3 has 16 amino acids.

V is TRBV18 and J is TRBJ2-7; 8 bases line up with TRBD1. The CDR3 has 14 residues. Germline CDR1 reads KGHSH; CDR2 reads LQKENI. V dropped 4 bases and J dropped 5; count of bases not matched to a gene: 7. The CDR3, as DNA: TGTGCCAGCTCACTACAGACAGGGGCCCACGAGCAGTACTTC. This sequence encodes CASSLQTGAHEQYF.

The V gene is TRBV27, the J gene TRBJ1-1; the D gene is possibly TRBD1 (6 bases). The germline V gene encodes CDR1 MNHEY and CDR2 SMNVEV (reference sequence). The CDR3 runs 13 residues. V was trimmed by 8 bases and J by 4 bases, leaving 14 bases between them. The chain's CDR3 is CASSYRRGTEAFF. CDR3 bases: TGTGCCAGCTCCTACCGCAGGGGCACTGAAGCTTTCTTT.

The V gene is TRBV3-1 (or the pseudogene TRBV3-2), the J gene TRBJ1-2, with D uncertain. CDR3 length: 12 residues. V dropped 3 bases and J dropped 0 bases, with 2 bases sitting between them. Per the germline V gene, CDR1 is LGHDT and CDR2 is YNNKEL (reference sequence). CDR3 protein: CASSHTNYGYTF. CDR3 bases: TGTGCCAGCAGCCACACTAACTATGGCTACACCTTC.

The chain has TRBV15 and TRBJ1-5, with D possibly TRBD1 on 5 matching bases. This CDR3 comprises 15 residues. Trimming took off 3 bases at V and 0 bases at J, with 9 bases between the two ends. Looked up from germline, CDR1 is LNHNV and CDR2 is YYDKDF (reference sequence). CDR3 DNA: TGTGCCACCAGCAGCCGACAGAATAGCAATCAGCCCCAGCATTTT. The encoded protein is CATSSRQNSNQPQHF.

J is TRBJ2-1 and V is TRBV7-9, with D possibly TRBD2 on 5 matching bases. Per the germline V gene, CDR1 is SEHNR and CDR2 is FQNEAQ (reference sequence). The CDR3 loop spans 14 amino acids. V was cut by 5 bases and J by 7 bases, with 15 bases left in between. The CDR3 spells CASSPRASWNEQFF. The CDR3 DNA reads TGTGCCAGCAGCCCGCGGGCTTCCTGGAATGAGCAGTTCTTC.

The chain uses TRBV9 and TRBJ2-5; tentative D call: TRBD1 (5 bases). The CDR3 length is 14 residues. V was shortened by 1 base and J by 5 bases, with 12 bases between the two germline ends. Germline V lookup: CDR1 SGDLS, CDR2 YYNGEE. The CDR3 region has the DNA TGTGCCAGCAGCGTAAGGGGATCCCAGGAGACCCAGTACTTC. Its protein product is CASSVRGSQETQYF.

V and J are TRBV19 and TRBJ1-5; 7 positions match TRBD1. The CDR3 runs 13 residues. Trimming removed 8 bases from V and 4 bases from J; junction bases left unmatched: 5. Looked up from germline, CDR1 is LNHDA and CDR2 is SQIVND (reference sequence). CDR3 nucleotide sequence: TGTGCCAGTCGGGACAGTCAGAATCAGCCCCAGCATTTT. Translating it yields CASRDSQNQPQHF.

CDR3 sequence: CASSFSLLAGQFF. The CDR3 bases are TGTGCCAGTAGTTTTAGCTTGTTAGCGGGGCAGTTCTTC. The rearrangement uses TRBV19 and TRBJ2-1; 7 positions match TRBD2. There are 13 residues in the CDR3. In germline, CDR1 is LNHDA, CDR2 SQIVND (reference sequence). J gave up 12 bases and V 5 bases, and 10 bases lay outside the gene matches.

The CDR3 protein is CASSSSGLGTQYF. The CDR3 DNA reads as TGTGCCAGCAGCAGCAGCGGGCTTGGGACCCAGTACTTC. This chain connects TRBV7-9 to TRBJ2-5; possibly TRBD2 for D (6 bases). The CDR3 spans 13 residues. V lost 5 bases and J 7 bases, leaving 14 bases between the germline ends. The germline V gene encodes CDR1 SEHNR and CDR2 FQNEAQ (reference sequence). Using reference TRBV7-9 and TRBJ2-5 for the parts outside the CDR3, the full variable domain is DTGVSQNPRHKITKRGQNVTFRCDPISEHNRLYWYRQTLGQGPEFLTYFQNEAQLEKSRLLSDRFSAERPKGSFSTLEIQRTEQGDSAMYLCASSSSGLGTQYFGPGTRLLVL.

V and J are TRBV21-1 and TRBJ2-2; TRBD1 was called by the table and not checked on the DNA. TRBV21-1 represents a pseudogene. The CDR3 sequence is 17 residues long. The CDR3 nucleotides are TGTGCCAGCAGCTCACACAGGGGGCGCCCAGACCCCGGGGAGCTGTTTTTT. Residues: CASSSHRGRPDPGELFF.

The CDR3 DNA sequence: TGTGCCAGTAGTATAGAGGGACAGTTCGTCAGCTCTGGGGCCAACGTCCTGACTTTC. It codes for CASSIEGQFVSSGANVLTF. J is TRBJ2-6 and V is TRBV19; 7 nucleotides match TRBD1. The germline V gene has CDR1 LNHDA and CDR2 SQIVND (reference sequence). V dropped 0 bases and J dropped 0; count of bases not matched to a gene: 8. This CDR3 region has 19 residues.

The CDR3 region is CASSLVGRGDTEAFF. CDR3 in DNA: TGTGCCAGCAGCTTAGTGGGCAGGGGGGACACTGAAGCTTTCTTT. This chain joins TRBV7-9 and TRBJ1-1; TRBD1 aligns across 7 bases. This CDR3 contains 15 residues. V trimming: 1 base; J trimming: 3 bases; junction bases outside the gene matches: 5. The germline V gene encodes CDR1 SEHNR and CDR2 FQNEAQ (reference sequence).

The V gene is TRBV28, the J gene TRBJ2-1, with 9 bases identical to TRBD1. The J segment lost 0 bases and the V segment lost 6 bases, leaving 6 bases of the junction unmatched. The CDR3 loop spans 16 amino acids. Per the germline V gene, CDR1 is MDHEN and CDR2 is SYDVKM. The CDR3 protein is CASSRDRAGSYNEQFF. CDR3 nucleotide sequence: TGTGCCAGCAGCCGGGACAGGGCTGGCTCCTACAATGAGCAGTTCTTC.

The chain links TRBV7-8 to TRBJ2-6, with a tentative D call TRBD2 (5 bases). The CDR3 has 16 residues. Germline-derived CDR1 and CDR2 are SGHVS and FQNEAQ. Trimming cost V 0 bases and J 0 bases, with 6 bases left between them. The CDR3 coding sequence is TGTGCCAGCAGCTTAGCAGGGAGCTCTGGGGCCAACGTCCTGACTTTC. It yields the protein CASSLAGSSGANVLTF.

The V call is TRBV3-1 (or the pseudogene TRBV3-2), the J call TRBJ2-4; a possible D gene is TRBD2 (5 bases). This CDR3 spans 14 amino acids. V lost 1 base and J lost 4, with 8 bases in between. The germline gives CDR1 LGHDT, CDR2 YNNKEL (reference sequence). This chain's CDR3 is CASSQAEGKNIQYF. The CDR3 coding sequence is TGTGCCAGCAGCCAAGCAGAGGGAAAAAACATTCAGTACTTC.

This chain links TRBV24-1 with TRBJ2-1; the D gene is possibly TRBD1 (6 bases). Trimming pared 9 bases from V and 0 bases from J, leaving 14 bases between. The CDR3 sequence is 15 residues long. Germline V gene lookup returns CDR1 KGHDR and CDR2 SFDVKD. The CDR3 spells CATGDAGVSYNEQFF. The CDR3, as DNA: TGTGCCACCGGGGACGCAGGGGTCTCCTACAATGAGCAGTTCTTC.

For the CDR3, the DNA is TGTGCCTGGAGCGGACTAGCGGGGGCGCTTGCCTACAATGAGCAGTTCTTC. This translates into CAWSGLAGALAYNEQFF. This chain uses TRBV30 with TRBJ2-1; TRBD2 matches at 13 bases. V lost 3 bases and J lost 2; bases outside the gene matches: 7. The CDR3 has 17 amino acids. The V gene's germline CDR1 is GTSNPN and CDR2 SVGIG (reference sequence).